A selection of T cell receptor beta chains follows, all from one sample in a study of T cell responses to AZD1222 COVID-19 vaccine. Generated by immunoSEQ multiplex PCR, the TCRdb table keeps only in-frame clones and is missing some. The sample includes around 50,000 clones, about 91% seen only once; the top ten take approximately 5%. Sequenced material: peripheral blood, taken 28 days after the second AZD1222 dose. These receptors were taken from an adult who received the AZD1222 COVID-19 vaccine. The CDR3 runs from the conserved cysteine through the conserved F or W. Each record gives: V gene, clone size, J gene, D gene, CDR3 DNA, CDR3 protein. D genes are given only for firm matches. Clone size is given for some rows only: seen once, a few or many times, or a class if the clone is expanded.

>TRBV10-3|.|TRBJ1-1|TRBD1
TGTGCCATCCGCCGACAGGGACGCGGCACTGAAGCTTTCTTT
CAIRRQGRGTEAFF
>TRBV15|.|TRBJ1-3|.
TGTGCCACCGGCAGACAGGTCCTCTCTGGAAACACCATATATTTT
CATGRQVLSGNTIYF
>TRBV5-1|.|TRBJ1-6|.
TGCGCCAGCAGCTTGGGACGGGATTCACCCCTCCACTTT
CASSLGRDSPLHF
>TRBV2|few|TRBJ1-2|.
TGTGCCAGCAGTGATGTGTGGTCAGGCTATGGCTACACCTTC
CASSDVWSGYGYTF
>TRBV5-8|.|TRBJ2-3|TRBD2
TGTGCCAGCAGCTGGGGAGCGGGAGCGGGAGATACGCAGTATTTT
CASSWGAGAGDTQYF
>TRBV25-1|.|TRBJ1-1|.
TGTGCCAGCAGCCGGACAGCCAACACTGAAGCTTTCTTT
CASSRTANTEAFF
>TRBV5-5|once|TRBJ2-4|.
TGTGCCAGCAGCTTAGTAGCGAGTCAAAACATTCAGTACTTC
CASSLVASQNIQYF
>TRBV19|.|TRBJ1-5|.
TGTGCCAGTAGCCGGGACAGCAATCAGCCCCAGCATTTT
CASSRDSNQPQHF
>TRBV11-3|.|TRBJ1-1|.
TGTGCCAGCAGCTTAGGAGTTGGGGCCACTGAAGCTTTCTTT
CASSLGVGATEAFF
>TRBV12-3/TRBV12-4|.|TRBJ2-3|.
TGTGCCAGCAGTTTCCAGCCAGATACGCAGTATTTT
CASSFQPDTQYF
>TRBV18|.|TRBJ2-1|TRBD2
TGTGCCAGCTCACCATTGCGGGAGTTCTACAATGAGCAGTTCTTC
CASSPLREFYNEQFF
>TRBV5-1|once|TRBJ2-1|TRBD2
TGCGCCAGCAGCTGGAGCGGGAGGGCGATGAATGAGCAGTTCTTC
CASSWSGRAMNEQFF
>TRBV5-4|.|TRBJ2-5|.
TGTGCCAGCAGCTCCGTTCCGGGGCCCCAAGAGACCCAGTACTTC
CASSSVPGPQETQYF
>TRBV6-1|.|TRBJ1-5|TRBD1
TGTGCCAGCAGTGAAGCGAGAGGACAGGTAAATCAGCCCCAGCATTTT
CASSEARGQVNQPQHF
>TRBV5-1|.|TRBJ2-2|.
TGCGCCAGCAGCTTGCAGGACACCGGGGAGCTGTTTTTT
CASSLQDTGELFF
>TRBV2|.|TRBJ1-1|.
TGTGCCAGCAGGATCACAGGGAGGGCGACTGAAGCTTTCTTT
CASRITGRATEAFF
>TRBV7-6|once|TRBJ2-7|TRBD2
TGTGCCAGCAGCTTAATCGCGGGAGACTCCTACGAGCAGTACTTC
CASSLIAGDSYEQYF
>TRBV5-1|once|TRBJ2-7|.
TGCGCCAGCAGCTTGGCGGCAGGGAGCTCCTACGAGCAGTACTTC
CASSLAAGSSYEQYF
>TRBV9|.|TRBJ2-3|.
TGTGCCAGCAGCGTTACATTCACAGATACGCAGTATTTT
CASSVTFTDTQYF
>TRBV7-9|once|TRBJ1-1|.
TGTGCCAGCAGCCTTAGATCCGGCAGGACGAACACTGAAGCTTTCTTT
CASSLRSGRTNTEAFF
>TRBV27|.|TRBJ1-2|.
TGTGCCAGCAGTTCCAGACGGGGACTAAATGGCTACACCTTC
CASSSRRGLNGYTF
>TRBV24-1|.|TRBJ2-1|.
TGTGCCACCAGTGCCCCTCAGCCGAGCTCCTACAATGAGCAGTTCTTC
CATSAPQPSSYNEQFF
>TRBV12-3/TRBV12-4|.|TRBJ2-3|.
TGTGCCAGCAAGCAGGGCCCGCCAGATACGCAGTATTTT
CASKQGPPDTQYF
>TRBV7-6|.|TRBJ2-1|TRBD2
TGTGCCAGCAGCTTAGGCGGGAGTGGAGACAATGAGCAGTTCTTC
CASSLGGSGDNEQFF
>TRBV28|.|TRBJ2-1|.
TGTGCCAGCACTCTCGGGGGAGGTGTGCCCTACAATGAGCAGTTCTTC
CASTLGGGVPYNEQFF
>TRBV18|.|TRBJ1-6|TRBD1
TGTGCCAGCTCGCCCGGGACAGGGGGAGTACCCCTCCACTTT
CASSPGTGGVPLHF
>TRBV5-5|.|TRBJ2-3|.
TGTGCCAGCAGCTTGGACTTATTTCGCACAGATACGCAGTATTTT
CASSLDLFRTDTQYF
>TRBV5-1|.|TRBJ2-3|TRBD1
TGCGCCAGCAGCTGGGTTGACAGGGTCACAGATACGCAGTATTTT
CASSWVDRVTDTQYF
>TRBV7-6|.|TRBJ1-4|.
TGTGCCAGCAGCTTAGACAAGGCGAAACTGTTTTTT
CASSLDKAKLFF
>TRBV19|.|TRBJ1-2|.
TGTGCCAGTAGTATTCACGTACTCGGGGGCTACACCTTC
CASSIHVLGGYTF
>TRBV1|.|TRBJ1-6|.
TGCACCAGCAGCCAAAAGGACAGGAGTAACTCCTATAATTCACCCCTCCACTTT
CTSSQKDRSNSYNSPLHF
>TRBV5-1|.|TRBJ2-5|TRBD2
TGCGCCAGCAGCCCCGCAGCGGGGCTCGGAGAGACCCAGTACTTC
CASSPAAGLGETQYF
>TRBV7-2|.|TRBJ1-1|.
TGTGCCAGCAGCTTAGTGGCCTGGGACACTGAAGCTTTCTTT
CASSLVAWDTEAFF